A single sample is the source of the 20 T cell receptor beta chains below, sequenced in a study of blood T cell repertoires in COVID-19. Produced via immunoSEQ multiplex PCR; TCRdb's table is partial and in-frame only. The table shows 250,000 to 300,000 clones, with approximately 91% occurring only once. Material for sequencing was peripheral blood. The receptors shown here come from a man aged 50 or older with acute or convalescent COVID-19.

The chain is built from TRBV6-4 and TRBJ1-6, with TRBD1 matching 9 bases. The trim removed 4 bases at V and 10 bases at J, leaving 11 bases unmatched. Germline V CDR1 and CDR2: MRHNA, SNTAGT. This CDR3 is built from 16 residues. CDR3 residues: CASSASPTGGGSPLHF. The CDR3 DNA reads TGTGCCAGCAGTGCTTCCCCGACAGGGGGGGGGTCACCCCTCCACTTT.

The chain couples TRBV6-6 to TRBJ1-1, with 10 bases aligning to TRBD1. The V gene's germline CDR1 is MNHNY and CDR2 SVGAGI (reference sequence). Germline trimming cut 5 bases from V and 5 bases from J; bases unmatched to any gene: 8. CDR3 length: 15 residues. The CDR3 loop reads CASSGRTGGWTEAFF. CDR3 nucleotide sequence: TGTGCCAGCAGTGGACGGACAGGGGGGTGGACTGAAGCTTTCTTT.

As concerns this clone: Other DNA sequences of this sample code for an identical CDR3. V is TRBV5-4 and J is TRBJ2-3, with 7 bases that match TRBD1. CDR1 and CDR2 (germline): SGHNT, YYREEE (reference sequence). The V and J ends lost 3 bases and 4 bases, in that order; junction bases with no gene match: 5. The CDR3 covers 14 residues. In nucleotides, the CDR3 is TGTGCCAGCAGCTCCAGGGGGAGCGCAGATACGCAGTATTTT. Protein product: CASSSRGSADTQYF.

The rearrangement joins TRBV5-4 to TRBJ2-1, with D possibly being TRBD2 (7 bases). With 4 bases removed from V and 0 bases from J, the gap between germline ends came to 17 bases. The CDR3 contains 17 residues. CDR1 is SGHNT and CDR2 is YYREEE in the germline V gene (reference sequence). CDR3 loop: CASSQGGGGISYNEQFF. DNA for the CDR3: TGTGCCAGCAGCCAGGGCGGGGGCGGAATCTCCTACAATGAGCAGTTCTTC.

The V gene is TRBV5-6, the J gene TRBJ1-1; D gene ambiguous. The ends were cut back, 0 bases at V and 1 base at J, with 4 bases in the middle. The V gene's germline CDR1 is SGHDT and CDR2 YYEEEE. CDR3 length equals 13 residues. The CDR3: CASSLGANTEAFF. The CDR3 DNA sequence: TGTGCCAGCAGCTTGGGAGCGAACACTGAAGCTTTCTTT.

V and J are TRBV3-1 (or the pseudogene TRBV3-2) and TRBJ1-1, with 8 bases lining up with TRBD1. After removal of 0 bases from V and 5 bases from J, the junction contained 5 bases not matched to a gene. Germline-derived CDR1 and CDR2 are LGHDT and YNNKEL (reference sequence). This CDR3 comprises 15 residues. The CDR3 reads CASSQEAGGRTEAFF. In nucleotides, the CDR3 is TGTGCCAGCAGCCAAGAGGCAGGGGGCCGAACTGAAGCTTTCTTT.

V gene TRBV7-6 combines with J gene TRBJ1-3; 10 nucleotides line up with TRBD1. V gave up 5 bases and J gave up 2 bases; unmatched junction bases: 12. CDR1 and CDR2 (germline): SGHVS, FNYEAQ. This CDR3 region has 18 residues. CDR3: CASSPNLRDRGTGNTIYF. The CDR3 nucleotides are TGTGCCAGCAGCCCGAACCTCCGGGACAGGGGAACTGGAAACACCATATATTTT.

The chain has TRBV18 and TRBJ1-5, with 9 bases aligning to TRBD1. The CDR3 totals 16 residues. Germline V gene lookup returns CDR1 KGHSH and CDR2 LQKENI. The trim removed 8 bases at V and 1 base at J, leaving 9 bases unmatched. The CDR3 loop is CASRDRVEGSNQPQHF. The DNA of the CDR3 is TGTGCCAGCCGGGACAGGGTGGAAGGAAGCAATCAGCCCCAGCATTTT.

The rearrangement links TRBV5-5 to TRBJ1-5; no firm D call. Germline lookup yields CDR1 SGHKS and CDR2 YYEKEE (reference sequence). Trimming removed 4 bases from V and 1 base from J, with 12 bases in between. The CDR3 totals 15 residues. The DNA of the CDR3 is TGTGCCAGCAGCCCAGAGGGCCACAGCAATCAGCCCCAGCATTTT. Amino acids: CASSPEGHSNQPQHF.

The chain couples TRBV6-4 to TRBJ2-3; D is uncertain. Trimming stripped 2 bases from V and 4 bases from J, with 10 bases between. The CDR3 runs to 14 residues. Germline V CDR1 and CDR2: MRHNA, SNTAGT. CDR3 sequence (DNA): TGTGCCAGCAGTGACGGGCTCTACTCAGATACGCAGTATTTT. It encodes CASSDGLYSDTQYF.

J is TRBJ2-5 and V is TRBV12-3 or TRBV12-4; no firm D call. The CDR3 contains 13 residues. V was cut by 1 base and J by 4 bases, with 7 bases left in between. The CDR3 DNA follows: TGTGCCAGCAGTTTAGGTCAGGCAGAGACCCAGTACTTC. Translation: CASSLGQAETQYF.

The rearrangement links TRBV5-1 to TRBJ2-2, with a tentative D call TRBD1 (6 bases). V lost 3 bases, J lost 5 bases, and 17 bases lay in between. The germline V gene has CDR1 SGHRS and CDR2 YFSETQ. The CDR3 sequence is 16 residues long. The CDR3 sequence is CASSWPQGRPTGELFF. CDR3 nucleotide sequence: TGCGCCAGCAGCTGGCCCCAGGGGCGACCGACCGGGGAGCTGTTTTTT.

The chain recombines TRBV5-6 with TRBJ2-5; TRBD2 matches at 8 bases. Trimming took 4 bases from V and 3 from J; bases not matched to a gene: 8. The CDR3 covers 15 residues. Per germline, CDR1 SGHDT and CDR2 YYEEEE. The CDR3 is CASSPRGGIKETQYF. In nucleotides, the CDR3 is TGTGCCAGCAGCCCCCGGGGGGGAATTAAAGAGACCCAGTACTTC.

This chain joins TRBV21-1 and TRBJ1-6; the table's D call, TRBD1, was not checked against the DNA. TRBV21-1 is a documented pseudogene. The CDR3 runs to 16 residues. CDR3 loop: CASSKSNRVGNSPLHF. The CDR3 bases are TGTGCCAGCAGCAAATCGAACAGGGTAGGTAATTCACCCCTCCACTTT.

The rearrangement uses TRBV30 and TRBJ2-7; perhaps TRBD1 as D (6 bases). Germline V gives CDR1 GTSNPN, CDR2 SVGIG (reference sequence). Trimming pared 0 bases from V and 4 bases from J, leaving 16 bases between. The CDR3 has 15 residues. Written as DNA, the CDR3 is TGTGCCTGGAGTGTACCTGGGGGCGCAATATACGAGCAGTACTTC. Protein: CAWSVPGGAIYEQYF.

This clone has just one count. This chain links TRBV27 with TRBJ2-1; D possibly corresponds to TRBD2 (7 bases). CDR3 length equals 14 residues. Germline V lookup: CDR1 MNHEY, CDR2 SMNVEV (reference sequence). V lost 6 bases and J lost 8, with 17 bases in between. The CDR3 DNA is TGTGCCAGCAGCTTAGGCGGGGGCGGTTATGAGCAGTTCTTC. It is translated as CASSLGGGGYEQFF.

V is TRBV6-5 and J is TRBJ1-1; D gene uncertain. Germline-derived CDR1 and CDR2 are MNHEY and SVGAGI. Trimming took 4 bases from V and 2 from J, leaving 11 bases between them. This CDR3 comprises 14 residues. In DNA, the CDR3 is TGTGCCAGCAGTTCCCCCCGGGATAACACTGAAGCTTTCTTT. Its translation: CASSSPRDNTEAFF.

This chain links TRBV11-2 with TRBJ1-2; maybe TRBD1 (6 bases). Germline values: CDR1 SGHAT, CDR2 FQNNGV. V was trimmed by 5 bases and J by 4 bases, leaving 11 bases between them. The CDR3 consists of 13 residues. CDR3 in amino acids: CASSPQGAYGYTF. CDR3 nucleotides: TGTGCCAGCAGCCCACAGGGCGCCTATGGCTACACCTTC.

This chain connects TRBV28 to TRBJ1-2, with a possible D match to TRBD1 (6 bases). The CDR3 length is 14 residues. Trimming shortened V by 6 bases and J by 2 bases, and 13 bases separated the two germline ends. Germline-derived CDR1 and CDR2 are MDHEN and SYDVKM. The CDR3 DNA reads TGTGCCAGCAGCACAGGGAAACCCAACTATGGCTACACCTTC. This gives the protein CASSTGKPNYGYTF.

V and J are TRBV5-6 and TRBJ2-1; no clear D. This CDR3 has 13 residues. Germline-derived CDR1 and CDR2 are SGHDT and YYEEEE. V was trimmed by 1 base and J by 6 bases, leaving 8 bases between them. CDR3 nucleotides: TGTGCCAGCAGCTTGACCCCTATCAATGAGCAGTTCTTC. Its protein is CASSLTPINEQFF.